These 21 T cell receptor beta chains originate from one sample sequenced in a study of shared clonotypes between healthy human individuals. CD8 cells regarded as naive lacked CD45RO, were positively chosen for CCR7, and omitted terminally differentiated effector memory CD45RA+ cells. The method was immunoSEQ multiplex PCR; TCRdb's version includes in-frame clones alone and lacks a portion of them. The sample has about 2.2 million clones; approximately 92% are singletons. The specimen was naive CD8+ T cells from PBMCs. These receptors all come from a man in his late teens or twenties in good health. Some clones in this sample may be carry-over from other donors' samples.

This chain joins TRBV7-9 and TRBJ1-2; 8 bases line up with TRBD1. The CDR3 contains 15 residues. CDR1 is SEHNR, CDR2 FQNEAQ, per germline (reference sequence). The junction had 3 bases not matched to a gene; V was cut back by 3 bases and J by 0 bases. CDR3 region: CASSFPRGPNYGYTF. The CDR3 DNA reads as TGTGCCAGCAGCTTCCCCAGGGGGCCTAACTATGGCTACACCTTC.

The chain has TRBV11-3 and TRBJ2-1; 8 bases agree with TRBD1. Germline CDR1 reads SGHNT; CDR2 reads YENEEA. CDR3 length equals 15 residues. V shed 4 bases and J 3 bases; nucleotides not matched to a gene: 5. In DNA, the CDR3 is TGTGCCAGCAGCTCGTGGACAGGGAGCTACAATGAGCAGTTCTTC. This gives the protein CASSSWTGSYNEQFF.

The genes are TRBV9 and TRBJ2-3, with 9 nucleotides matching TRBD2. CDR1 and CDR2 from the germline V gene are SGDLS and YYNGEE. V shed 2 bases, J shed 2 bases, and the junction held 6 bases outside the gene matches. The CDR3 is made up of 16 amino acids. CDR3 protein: CASSVWAGGHTDTQYF. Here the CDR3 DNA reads TGTGCCAGCAGCGTTTGGGCGGGAGGGCACACAGATACGCAGTATTTT.

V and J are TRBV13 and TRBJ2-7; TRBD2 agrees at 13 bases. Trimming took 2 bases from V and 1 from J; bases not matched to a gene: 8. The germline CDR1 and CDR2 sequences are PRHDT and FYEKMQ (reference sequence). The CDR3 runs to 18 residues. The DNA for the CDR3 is TGTGCCAGCAGCTTACGGGGACTAGCGGGGACCAAATCCTACGAGCAGTACTTC. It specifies CASSLRGLAGTKSYEQYF. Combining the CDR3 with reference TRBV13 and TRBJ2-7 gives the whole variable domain AAGVIQSPRHLIKEKRETATLKCYPIPRHDTVYWYQQGPGQDPQFLISFYEKMQSDKGSIPDRFSAQQFSDYHSELNMSSLELGDSALYFCASSLRGLAGTKSYEQYFGPGTRLTVT.

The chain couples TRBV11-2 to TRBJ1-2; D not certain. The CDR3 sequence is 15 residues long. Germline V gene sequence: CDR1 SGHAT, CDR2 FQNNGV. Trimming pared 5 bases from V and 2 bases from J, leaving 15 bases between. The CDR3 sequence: CASSTETRSNYGYTF. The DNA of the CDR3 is TGTGCCAGCAGCACGGAGACTCGGTCGAACTATGGCTACACCTTC.

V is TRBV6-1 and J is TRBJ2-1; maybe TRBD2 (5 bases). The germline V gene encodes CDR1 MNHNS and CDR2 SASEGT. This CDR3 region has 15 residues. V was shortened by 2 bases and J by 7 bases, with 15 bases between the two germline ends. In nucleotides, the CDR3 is TGTGCCAGCAGTGAACGGCGGGCCCTTGGGAATGAGCAGTTCTTC. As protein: CASSERRALGNEQFF.

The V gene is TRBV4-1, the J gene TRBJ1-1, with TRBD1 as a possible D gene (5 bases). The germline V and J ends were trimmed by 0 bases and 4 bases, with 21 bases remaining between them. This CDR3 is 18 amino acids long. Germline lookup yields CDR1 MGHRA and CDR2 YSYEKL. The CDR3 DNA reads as TGCGCCAGCAGCCAAGATCGAACAGGAGGAGGGGCTGGCACTGAAGCTTTCTTT. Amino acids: CASSQDRTGGGAGTEAFF.

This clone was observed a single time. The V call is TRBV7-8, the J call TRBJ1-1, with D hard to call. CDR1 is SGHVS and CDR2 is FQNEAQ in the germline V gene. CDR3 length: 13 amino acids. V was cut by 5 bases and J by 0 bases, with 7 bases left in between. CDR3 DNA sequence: TGTGCCAGCAGCCCATTAATGAACACTGAAGCTTTCTTT. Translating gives CASSPLMNTEAFF.

In nucleotides, the CDR3 is TGTGCCAGTAGTGAAACCCCGAGCGGGACCCAGTACTTC. Translation: CASSETPSGTQYF. The gene calls are TRBV19 and TRBJ2-5, with D possibly matching TRBD2 (5 bases). CDR3 length: 13 amino acids. With 5 bases removed from V and 7 bases from J, the gap between germline ends came to 14 bases. Looked up from germline, CDR1 is LNHDA and CDR2 is SQIVND (reference sequence).

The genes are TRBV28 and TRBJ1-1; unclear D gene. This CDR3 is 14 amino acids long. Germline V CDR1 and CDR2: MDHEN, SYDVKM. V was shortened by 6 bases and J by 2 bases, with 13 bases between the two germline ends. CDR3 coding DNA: TGTGCCAGCAGACCACTAGGTGAAAACACTGAAGCTTTCTTT. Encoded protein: CASRPLGENTEAFF.

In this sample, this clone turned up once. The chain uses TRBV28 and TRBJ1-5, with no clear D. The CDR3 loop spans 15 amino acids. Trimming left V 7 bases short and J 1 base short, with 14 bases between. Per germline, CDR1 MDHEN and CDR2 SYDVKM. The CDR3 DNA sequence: TGTGCCAGCAATCCGGCTCCCGGGAGCAATCAGCCCCAGCATTTT. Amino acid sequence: CASNPAPGSNQPQHF.

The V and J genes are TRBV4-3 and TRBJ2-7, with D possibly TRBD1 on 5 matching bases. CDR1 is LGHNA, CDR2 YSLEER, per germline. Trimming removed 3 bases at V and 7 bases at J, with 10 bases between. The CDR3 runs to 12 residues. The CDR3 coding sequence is TGCGCCAGCAGCCACCCAGGGCAAGAGCAGTACTTC. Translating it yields CASSHPGQEQYF.

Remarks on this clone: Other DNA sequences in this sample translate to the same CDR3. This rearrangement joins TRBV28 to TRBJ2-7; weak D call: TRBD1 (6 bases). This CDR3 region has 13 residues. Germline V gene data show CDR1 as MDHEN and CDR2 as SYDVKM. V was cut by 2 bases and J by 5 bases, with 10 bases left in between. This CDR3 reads CASSLGGANEQYF. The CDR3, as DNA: TGTGCCAGCAGTTTAGGGGGCGCAAACGAGCAGTACTTC.

CDR3 nucleotide sequence: TGTGCCAGTAGTCCCCTCCCTCACGGGAACACTGAAGCTTTCTTT. Protein: CASSPLPHGNTEAFF. The chain combines TRBV19 with TRBJ1-1; D not resolved. Germline V lookup: CDR1 LNHDA, CDR2 SQIVND (reference sequence). This CDR3 spans 15 amino acids. V was clipped by 5 bases and J by 1 base, with 14 bases between them.

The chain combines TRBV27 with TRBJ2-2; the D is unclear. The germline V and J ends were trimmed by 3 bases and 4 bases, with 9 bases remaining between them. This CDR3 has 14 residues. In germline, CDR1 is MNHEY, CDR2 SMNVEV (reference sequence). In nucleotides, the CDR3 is TGTGCCAGCAGTTTGGAAGGCATCACCGGGGAGCTGTTTTTT. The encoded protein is CASSLEGITGELFF.

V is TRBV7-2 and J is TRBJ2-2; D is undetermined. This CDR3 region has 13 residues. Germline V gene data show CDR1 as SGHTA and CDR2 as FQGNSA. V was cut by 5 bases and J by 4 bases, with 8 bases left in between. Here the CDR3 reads CASSVLSTGELFF. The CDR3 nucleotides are TGTGCCAGCAGCGTACTAAGCACCGGGGAGCTGTTTTTT.

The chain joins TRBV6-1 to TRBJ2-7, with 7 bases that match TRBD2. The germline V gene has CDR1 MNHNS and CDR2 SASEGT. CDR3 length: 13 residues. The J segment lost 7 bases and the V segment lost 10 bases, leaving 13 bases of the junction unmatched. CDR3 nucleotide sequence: TGTGCCACCCCGGGACTAACCGCCGGGGAGCAGTACTTC. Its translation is CATPGLTAGEQYF.

The CDR3 sequence is CASSQPARDEQFF. The CDR3 bases are TGTGCCAGCAGCCAACCCGCCAGGGATGAGCAGTTCTTC. The V and J genes are TRBV14 and TRBJ2-1, with D possibly matching TRBD1 (5 bases). CDR3 length equals 13 residues. Germline CDR1 SGHDN, CDR2 FVKESK. Trimming shortened V by 2 bases and J by 8 bases, and 10 bases separated the two germline ends.

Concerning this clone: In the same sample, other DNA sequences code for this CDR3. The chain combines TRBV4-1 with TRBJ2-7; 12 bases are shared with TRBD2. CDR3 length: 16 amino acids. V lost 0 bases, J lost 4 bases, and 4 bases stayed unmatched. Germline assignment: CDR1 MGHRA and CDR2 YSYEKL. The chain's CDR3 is CASSQDRLAGAYEQYF. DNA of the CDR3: TGCGCCAGCAGCCAAGATCGACTAGCGGGAGCATACGAGCAGTACTTC.

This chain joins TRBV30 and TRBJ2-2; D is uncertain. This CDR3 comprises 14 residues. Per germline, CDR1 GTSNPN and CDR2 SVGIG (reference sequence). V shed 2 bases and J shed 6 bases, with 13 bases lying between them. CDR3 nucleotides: TGTGCCTGGAGTTGGTACGGAAGCGCCGGGGAGCTGTTTTTT. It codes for CAWSWYGSAGELFF.

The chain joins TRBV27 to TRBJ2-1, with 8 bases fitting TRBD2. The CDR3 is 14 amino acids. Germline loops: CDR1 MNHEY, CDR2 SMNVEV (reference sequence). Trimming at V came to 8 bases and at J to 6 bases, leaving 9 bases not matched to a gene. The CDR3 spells CASARGLASNEQFF. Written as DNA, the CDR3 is TGTGCCAGCGCTCGCGGACTAGCATCCAATGAGCAGTTCTTC.